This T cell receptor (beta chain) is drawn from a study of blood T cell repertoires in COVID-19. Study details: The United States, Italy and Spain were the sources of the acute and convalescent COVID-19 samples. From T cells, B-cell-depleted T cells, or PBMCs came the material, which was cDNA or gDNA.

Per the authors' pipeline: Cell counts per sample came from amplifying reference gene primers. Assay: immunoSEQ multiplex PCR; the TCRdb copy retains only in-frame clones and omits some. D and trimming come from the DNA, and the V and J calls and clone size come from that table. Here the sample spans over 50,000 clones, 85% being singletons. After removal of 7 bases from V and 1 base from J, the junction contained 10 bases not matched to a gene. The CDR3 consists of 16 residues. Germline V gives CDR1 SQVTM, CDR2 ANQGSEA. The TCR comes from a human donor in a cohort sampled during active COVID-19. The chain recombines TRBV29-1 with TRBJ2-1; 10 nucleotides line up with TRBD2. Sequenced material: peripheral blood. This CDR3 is CSARTSGRSSYNEQFF. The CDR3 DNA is TGCAGCGCCCGGACTAGCGGAAGGTCTTCCTACAATGAGCAGTTCTTC.